The 15 T cell receptor beta chains given below trace back to one sample, sequenced in a study of blood T cells in healthy people across ages. The authors ran a second PCR of about 6 to 11 cycles using a sample-barcoded 5' primer and a J-beta primer mix. TCRdb re-called the 5' RACE reads through MiXCR, storing one row per CDR3 protein. The profile shows about a million distinct CDR3 sequences, 35% to 40% of them singletons. Sequencing was done on a sample of blood. Receptors originate from a man younger than 35 in good health.

V usage is TRBV4-3 and J usage is TRBJ2-3, with a weak D call TRBD2 (5 bases). V lost 4 bases to trimming and J lost 4 bases, with 24 bases between them. Germline V gene sequence: CDR1 LGHNA, CDR2 YSLEER. The CDR3 has 18 amino acids. In DNA, the CDR3 is TGCGCCAGCAGCCGTGATACTTTGGCTAGCAGTCTTTCAGATACGCAGTATTTT. Protein sequence: CASSRDTLASSLSDTQYF.

The J gene is TRBJ2-3, the V gene TRBV5-1; D is unresolved. This CDR3 comprises 14 residues. Germline CDR1 reads SGHRS; CDR2 reads YFSETQ. V lost 1 base and J lost 4, with 10 bases in between. The DNA for the CDR3 is TGCGCCAGCAGCTTGACCGGACGGGCAGATACGCAGTATTTT. Translated: CASSLTGRADTQYF.

This clonotype showed up just a few times. CDR3 coding DNA: TGCAGTGCTTTAGACAGTGGGTTTGAAGCTTTCTTT. This translates into CSALDSGFEAFF. The V gene is TRBV20-1, the J gene TRBJ1-1, with D perhaps TRBD1 (5 bases). The V gene's germline CDR1 is DFQATT and CDR2 SNEGSKA (reference sequence). The V end lost 5 bases, the J end lost 7 bases, and 14 bases lay between the germline ends. The CDR3 has 12 amino acids.

This chain uses TRBV6-2 or TRBV6-3 with TRBJ2-1; 8 bases line up with TRBD1. There are 14 residues in the CDR3. V gave up 8 bases and J gave up 5 bases; unmatched junction bases: 8. Germline lookup yields CDR1 MNHEY and CDR2 SVGEGT. The DNA for the CDR3 is TGTGCCAGCTATCAGGAGACAGGGGACAATGAGCAGTTCTTC. It encodes CASYQETGDNEQFF.

This clonotype showed up many times. The genes are TRBV29-1 and TRBJ1-5, with a weak D call TRBD1 (6 bases). With 7 bases removed from V and 2 bases from J, the gap between germline ends came to 12 bases. The CDR3 extends over 13 amino acids. Germline V gene data show CDR1 as SQVTM and CDR2 as ANQGSEA. The CDR3 nucleotides read TGCAGCGCAGGAGGGGGTCGCAATCAGCCCCAGCATTTT. Protein sequence: CSAGGGRNQPQHF.

This clonotype was detected only a few times. The rearrangement uses TRBV4-3 and TRBJ2-7; D unclear. Per germline, CDR1 LGHNA and CDR2 YSLEER. The CDR3 length is 13 residues. Trimming cost V 4 bases and J 6 bases, with 13 bases left between them. CDR3 nucleotides: TGCGCCAGCAGCCTGAGCAGAGTCGGCGAGCAGTACTTC. Amino acids: CASSLSRVGEQYF.

The CDR3 DNA follows: TGCGCCAGCAGTTCACAGGGTCGCGAAAAGCCGTTTTTT. Residues: CASSSQGREKPFF. This sequence joins TRBV5-1 and TRBJ1-4; a weak D match, TRBD1 (6 bases). The CDR3 is 13 amino acids. V shed 5 bases and J shed 16 bases, with 21 bases lying between them. The V gene's germline CDR1 is SGHRS and CDR2 YFSETQ.

This clonotype was counted between two and nine times. The chain joins TRBV2 to TRBJ2-7, with 9 bases matching TRBD1. V lost 7 bases, J lost 3 bases, and 7 bases stayed unmatched. CDR1 is SNHLY, CDR2 FYNNEI, per germline. This CDR3 spans 14 amino acids. The CDR3 sequence is CASKRDRVFYEQYF. CDR3 coding DNA: TGTGCCAGCAAGAGGGACAGGGTATTCTACGAGCAGTACTTC.

Note on this clonotype: An end of the junction does not agree with germline; a read error may underlie this. This chain connects TRBV10-3 to TRBJ1-2; D gene unclear. CDR1 and CDR2 from the germline V gene are ENHRY and SYGVKD. This CDR3 is built from 13 residues. CDR3 bases: TGCGCCATCAACCAAGACCCCGTTTATGGCTACACCTTC. Its translation: CAINQDPVYGYTF.

The chain combines TRBV6-6 with TRBJ1-3; tentatively, D is TRBD1 (6 bases). The V gene lost 10 bases and the J gene lost 4 bases, with 8 bases spanning the gap. Per germline, CDR1 MNHNY and CDR2 SVGAGI (reference sequence). The CDR3 has 11 residues. This CDR3 is CATGGGNTIYF. CDR3 DNA sequence: TGTGCCACCGGGGGCGGAAACACCATATATTTT.

The CDR3 bases are TGTGCCAGCACCAAGGACTCTGGGGCCAACGTCCTGACTTTC. It yields the protein CASTKDSGANVLTF. The chain carries TRBV2 and TRBJ2-6; the D is unclear. Trimming left V 7 bases short and J 0 bases short, with 7 bases between. The CDR3 extends over 14 amino acids. Germline values: CDR1 SNHLY, CDR2 FYNNEI.

This clonotype was observed a handful of times. The chain has TRBV29-1 and TRBJ2-3; TRBD2 is a possible D gene (6 bases). Germline V gives CDR1 SQVTM, CDR2 ANQGSEA. This CDR3 is built from 13 residues. The CDR3 region is CGAVGGATDTQYF. For the CDR3, the DNA is TGCGGCGCCGTAGGAGGGGCCACAGATACGCAGTATTTT.

This clonotype appeared a few times. This chain uses TRBV20-1 with TRBJ2-3; D not certain. Between the trimmed V and J ends, which lost 0 bases and 2 bases, there was a span of 6 bases. This CDR3 has 13 residues. Germline CDR1 reads DFQATT; CDR2 reads SNEGSKA (reference sequence). The CDR3 loop reads CSARDPITDTQYF. The CDR3 nucleotides are TGCAGTGCTAGAGACCCCATCACAGATACGCAGTATTTT.

In the case of this clonotype: A much more abundant neighbour one base away suggests this may be a read error. The chain links TRBV27 to TRBJ2-1; 9 bases align to TRBD2. J lost 13 bases, V lost 0 bases, and 13 bases had no gene match. The germline V gene encodes CDR1 MNHEY and CDR2 SMNVEV (reference sequence). CDR3 length: 16 residues. The CDR3 coding sequence is TGTGCCAGCAGTTTATCGGGAGGGACTAGCCGGGAGACCCAGTTCTTC. Translation: CASSLSGGTSRETQFF.

J is TRBJ2-5 and V is TRBV5-4, with TRBD2 identical over 12 bases. V shed 0 bases and J 11 bases; nucleotides not matched to a gene: 14. The CDR3 extends over 17 amino acids. CDR1 is SGHNT and CDR2 is YYREEE in the germline V gene (reference sequence). The CDR3 loop is CASSLASGGAIWNEQYF. DNA for the CDR3: TGTGCCAGCAGCTTGGCTAGCGGGGGGGCCATTTGGAATGAGCAGTACTTC.